The 23 T cell receptor beta chains listed next were all sequenced from one sample in a study of blood T cell repertoires in COVID-19. Produced via immunoSEQ multiplex PCR; TCRdb's table is partial and in-frame only. The sample carries some 30,000 clones, around 90% recorded once. Source material: peripheral blood. The receptors shown here come from a woman in her 70s with active COVID-19.

This clone rates as medium-sized. V gene TRBV28 combines with J gene TRBJ1-5, with D tentatively TRBD1 (5 bases). Trimming took 2 bases from V and 5 from J, leaving 10 bases between them. CDR1 is MDHEN and CDR2 is SYDVKM in the germline V gene. The CDR3 totals 14 residues. CDR3 region: CASSLGEGHQPQHF. In DNA, the CDR3 is TGTGCCAGCAGTTTAGGGGAGGGGCATCAGCCCCAGCATTTT.

This clone was counted once. The DNA for the CDR3 is TGTGCCAGCAGTTACTTTAGCGGGGACACAGATACGCAGTATTTT. Its protein is CASSYFSGDTDTQYF. The rearrangement joins TRBV6-2 or TRBV6-3 to TRBJ2-3; the match to TRBD2 covers 8 bases. Germline values: CDR1 MNHEY, CDR2 SVGEGT. The CDR3 extends over 15 amino acids. The V gene end was trimmed by 1 base and the J gene end by 2 bases; junction bases not matched to a gene: 2.

V usage is TRBV11-3 and J usage is TRBJ1-4; no reliable D call. CDR1 SGHNT and CDR2 YENEEA come from the germline V gene. The CDR3 runs to 16 residues. The germline V and J ends were trimmed by 5 bases and 0 bases, with 13 bases remaining between them. The CDR3 DNA reads TGTGCCAGCAGCCCCGGTGTGCTAGCAACTAATGAAAAACTGTTTTTT. Encoded protein: CASSPGVLATNEKLFF.

A word on this clone: The junction and the germline gene differ at one end; a read error may be behind it. The chain combines TRBV7-2 with TRBJ2-7, with 7 bases that match TRBD1. The CDR3 is 11 amino acids. The germline CDR1 and CDR2 sequences are SGHTA and FQGNSA. The CDR3 region is CASSSPWDRQF. CDR3 in DNA: TGTGCCAGCAGCTCACCTTGGGACAGACAATTC.

This chain links TRBV9 with TRBJ2-5; D is possibly TRBD1 (6 bases). Germline CDR1 and CDR2: SGDLS and YYNGEE. The V and J ends lost 2 bases and 5 bases respectively, with 13 bases between them. The CDR3 contains 14 residues. The CDR3 sequence is CASSVTVQGETQYF. As DNA, the CDR3 is TGTGCCAGCAGCGTGACGGTGCAGGGGGAGACCCAGTACTTC.

The chain is built from TRBV10-2 and TRBJ1-2; weak D call: TRBD1 (6 bases). V was cut by 4 bases and J by 8 bases, with 17 bases left in between. CDR1 is WSHSY, CDR2 SAAADI, per germline. The CDR3 loop spans 14 amino acids. CDR3: CASSAGDARTGYTF. The DNA of the CDR3 is TGCGCCAGCAGTGCAGGGGACGCGAGAACAGGCTACACCTTC.

The gene calls are TRBV7-8 and TRBJ2-5; no clear D. The V gene's germline CDR1 is SGHVS and CDR2 FQNEAQ. V was trimmed by 0 bases and J by 1 base, leaving 9 bases between them. There are 15 residues in the CDR3. CDR3 sequence: CASSLATGSQETQYF. CDR3 coding DNA: TGTGCCAGCAGCTTAGCGACGGGTAGCCAAGAGACCCAGTACTTC.

The chain links TRBV4-3 to TRBJ1-2, with D possibly TRBD1 on 6 matching bases. CDR1 is LGHNA and CDR2 is YSLEER in the germline V gene. The CDR3 consists of 16 residues. V was pared by 0 bases and J by 6 bases, with 17 bases between. CDR3 sequence: CASSQDRRTDYNGYTF. The CDR3 nucleotides are TGCGCCAGCAGCCAAGATCGCAGGACAGACTATAATGGCTACACCTTC.

This chain links TRBV5-1 with TRBJ1-2; 8 bases fit TRBD1. Germline assignment: CDR1 SGHRS and CDR2 YFSETQ. J lost 4 bases, V lost 7 bases, and 18 bases had no gene match. This CDR3 spans 17 amino acids. CDR3 residues: CASGTGTGGPRGYGYTF. In nucleotides, the CDR3 is TGCGCCAGCGGAACCGGGACAGGAGGGCCTCGGGGCTATGGCTACACCTTC.

The CDR3 reads CASSLFTSVGGGELFF. The DNA of the CDR3 is TGTGCCAGCAGCTTATTCACTAGCGTTGGGGGCGGGGAGCTGTTTTTT. The chain has TRBV11-3 and TRBJ2-2, with 7 bases that match TRBD2. The CDR3 totals 16 residues. Trimming cost V 2 bases and J 7 bases; bases outside gene matches: 10. Germline V CDR1 and CDR2: SGHNT, YENEEA.

This clone occurred a few times. The chain has TRBV9 and TRBJ2-2, with a weak D call TRBD2 (6 bases). The CDR3 extends over 13 amino acids. The V gene lost 3 bases and the J gene lost 6 bases, with 9 bases spanning the gap. Germline V lookup: CDR1 SGDLS, CDR2 YYNGEE. The CDR3 loop reads CASSAWGAGELFF. The DNA of the CDR3 is TGTGCCAGCAGCGCATGGGGGGCCGGGGAGCTGTTTTTT.

CDR3 amino acids: CASKTTNTGELFF. The CDR3 bases are TGTGCCAGCAAAACTACGAACACCGGGGAGCTGTTTTTT. The chain joins TRBV5-6 to TRBJ2-2; D is unresolved. From germline, CDR1 is SGHDT and CDR2 YYEEEE. The CDR3 length is 13 residues. V was shortened by 6 bases and J by 0 bases, with 6 bases between the two germline ends.

The rearrangement uses TRBV29-1 and TRBJ2-1; 8 positions agree with TRBD2. CDR3 size: 15 residues. Germline CDR1 and CDR2: SQVTM and ANQGSEA. J gave up 4 bases and V 1 base, and 6 bases lay outside the gene matches. The CDR3 region is CSVEVWTSLYNEQFF. DNA of the CDR3: TGCAGCGTTGAAGTTTGGACTAGCTTATACAATGAGCAGTTCTTC.

The chain couples TRBV5-1 to TRBJ2-2, with 11 bases matching TRBD2. Germline V gene data show CDR1 as SGHRS and CDR2 as YFSETQ. This CDR3 spans 16 amino acids. V lost 2 bases and J lost 0; bases outside the gene matches: 0. The CDR3 sequence: CASSFSGGANTGELFF. The CDR3, as DNA: TGCGCCAGCAGCTTTAGCGGGGGGGCGAACACCGGGGAGCTGTTTTTT.

This chain joins TRBV5-1 and TRBJ2-7; 8 nucleotides match TRBD1. Germline V gives CDR1 SGHRS, CDR2 YFSETQ. CDR3 length equals 14 residues. With V trimmed by 1 base and J by 1 base, 1 base remained unmatched. CDR3 protein: CASSLRDRSYEQYF. CDR3 sequence (DNA): TGCGCCAGCAGCTTGCGGGACAGGTCCTACGAGCAGTACTTC.

This clone was seen a single time. The V gene is TRBV5-1, the J gene TRBJ2-3; 9 nucleotides match TRBD1. The germline gives CDR1 SGHRS, CDR2 YFSETQ. Trimming cost V 5 bases and J 4 bases; bases outside gene matches: 8. This CDR3 comprises 15 residues. Here the CDR3 reads CASRFTGGEADTQYF. The CDR3 DNA reads as TGCGCCAGCAGATTCACAGGGGGCGAGGCAGATACGCAGTATTTT.

The chain employs TRBV11-3 and TRBJ1-1; D gene uncertain. Per germline, CDR1 SGHNT and CDR2 YENEEA. The CDR3 has 13 residues. Trimming stripped 7 bases from V and 6 bases from J, with 15 bases between. CDR3 residues: CASTDIGVPEAFF. The CDR3 nucleotides read TGTGCCAGCACCGACATCGGGGTCCCTGAAGCTTTCTTT.

This rearrangement joins TRBV7-2 to TRBJ1-5, with unresolved D. CDR1 is SGHTA, CDR2 FQGNSA, per germline. The V and J ends lost 1 base and 4 bases respectively, with 11 bases between them. The CDR3 runs 15 residues. Here the CDR3 reads CASSLVGRGNQPQHF. CDR3 coding DNA: TGTGCCAGCAGCTTAGTTGGCCGGGGAAATCAGCCCCAGCATTTT. Looking up the rest from reference TRBV7-2 and TRBJ1-5 gives the full variable domain: GAGVSQSPSNKVTEKGKDVELRCDPISGHTALYWYRQSLGQGLEFLIYFQGNSAPDKSGLPSDRFSAERTGGSVSTLTIQRTQQEDSAVYLCASSLVGRGNQPQHFGDGTRLSIL.

The V gene is TRBV6-2 or TRBV6-3, the J gene TRBJ2-5; D might be TRBD2 (6 bases). Germline V gene data show CDR1 as MNHEY and CDR2 as SVGEGT. Trimming took 6 bases from V and 2 from J, leaving 13 bases between them. This CDR3 is 14 amino acids long. The chain's CDR3 is CASSGWSGQETQYF. CDR3 DNA sequence: TGTGCCAGCAGCGGTTGGAGCGGGCAAGAGACCCAGTACTTC.

The table lists this clone with a few counts. The chain combines TRBV7-8 with TRBJ2-7; D is possibly TRBD1 (6 bases). The germline V gene has CDR1 SGHVS and CDR2 FQNEAQ. The germline V and J ends were trimmed by 5 bases and 0 bases, with 17 bases remaining between them. The CDR3 sequence is 16 residues long. The CDR3 reads CASSAQGSQLSYEQYF. The CDR3 coding sequence is TGTGCCAGCAGCGCCCAGGGGAGCCAGCTCTCCTACGAGCAGTACTTC. Looking up the rest from reference TRBV7-8 and TRBJ2-7 gives the full variable domain: GAGVSQSPRYKVAKRGQDVALRCDPISGHVSLFWYQQALGQGPEFLTYFQNEAQLDKSGLPSDRFFAERPEGSVSTLKIQRTQQEDSAVYLCASSAQGSQLSYEQYFGPGTRLTVT.

The gene calls are TRBV6-1 and TRBJ2-7; 9 nucleotides align to TRBD2. The V gene's germline CDR1 is MNHNS and CDR2 SASEGT. The V segment lost 2 bases and the J segment 4 bases; nucleotides outside the gene matches: 3. The length of the CDR3 is 14 residues. Written as DNA, the CDR3 is TGTGCCAGCAGTGAACAAGCGGGGGGATACGAGCAGTACTTC. As protein: CASSEQAGGYEQYF.

The chain couples TRBV7-2 to TRBJ2-7, with D perhaps TRBD2 (5 bases). This CDR3 spans 12 amino acids. Trimming stripped 5 bases from V and 3 bases from J, with 8 bases between. Germline CDR1 is SGHTA and CDR2 is FQGNSA. CDR3 amino acids: CASSPGYYEQYF. CDR3 coding DNA: TGTGCCAGCAGCCCGGGGTACTACGAGCAGTACTTC.

The chain combines TRBV5-1 with TRBJ2-5; 15 bases align to TRBD2. The CDR3 has 16 amino acids. Per the germline V gene, CDR1 is SGHRS and CDR2 is YFSETQ. V was clipped by 4 bases and J by 4 bases; unmatched bases: 5. CDR3 in amino acids: CASSPGTSGGLETQYF. The CDR3 DNA reads TGCGCCAGCAGCCCCGGGACTAGCGGGGGGTTAGAGACCCAGTACTTC. Variable domain in full (rest from reference TRBV5-1 and TRBJ2-5): KAGVTQTPRYLIKTRGQQVTLSCSPISGHRSVSWYQQTPGQGLQFLFEYFSETQRNKGNFPGRFSGRQFSNSRSEMNVSTLELGDSALYLCASSPGTSGGLETQYFGPGTRLLVL.